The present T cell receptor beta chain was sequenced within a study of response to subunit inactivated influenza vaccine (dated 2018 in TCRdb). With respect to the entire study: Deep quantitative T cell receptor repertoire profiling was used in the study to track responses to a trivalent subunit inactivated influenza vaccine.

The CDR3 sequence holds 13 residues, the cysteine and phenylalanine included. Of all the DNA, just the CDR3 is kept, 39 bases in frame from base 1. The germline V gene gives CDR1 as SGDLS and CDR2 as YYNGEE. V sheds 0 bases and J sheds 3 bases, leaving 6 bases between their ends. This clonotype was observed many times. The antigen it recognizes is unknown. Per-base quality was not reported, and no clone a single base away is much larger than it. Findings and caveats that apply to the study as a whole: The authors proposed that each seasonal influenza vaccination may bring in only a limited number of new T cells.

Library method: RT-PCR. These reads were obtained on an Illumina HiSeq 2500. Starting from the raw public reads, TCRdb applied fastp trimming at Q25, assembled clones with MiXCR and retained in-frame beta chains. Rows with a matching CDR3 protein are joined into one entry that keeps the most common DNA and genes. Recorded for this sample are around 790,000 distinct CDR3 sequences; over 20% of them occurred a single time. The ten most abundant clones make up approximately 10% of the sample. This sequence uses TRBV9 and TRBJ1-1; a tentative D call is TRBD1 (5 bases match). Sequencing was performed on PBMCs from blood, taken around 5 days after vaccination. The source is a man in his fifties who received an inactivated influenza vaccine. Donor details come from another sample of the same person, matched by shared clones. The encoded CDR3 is CASSVGGDTEAFF. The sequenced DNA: TGTGCCAGCAGCGTAGGGGGGGACACTGAAGCTTTCTTT.